These 9 T cell receptor beta chains share one sample of origin, sequenced in a study of regulatory T cells in long-lasting Graves disease. Construction of the TCR beta libraries employed iRepertoire HTBI primers in conjunction with Arm-PCR of CDR3 regions. TCRdb re-called the multiplex PCR reads through MiXCR, storing one row per CDR3 protein. The data show a few hundred thousand distinct CDR3 sequences, with about 20% seen just once and approximately 25% held by the top ten. The time point was: persistent/refractory GD, antithyroid drugs over 5 years with positive TRAb. PBMC-extracted RNA yielded the TCR library. The sequencing used peripheral blood mononuclear cells (PBMCs), collected when the disease was refractory, from a patient treated with antithyroid drugs. These receptors were collected from a female donor with Graves disease.

This chain connects TRBV7-2 to TRBJ1-1; 8 bases line up with TRBD1. In germline, CDR1 is SGHTA, CDR2 FQGNSA. V lost 5 bases to trimming and J lost 6 bases; unmatched junction nucleotides: 23. This CDR3 comprises 19 residues. The CDR3 nucleotides read TGTGCCAGCAGCCATACGAGGGTGGGGACAGGAGGCCTTTCCGCTGAAGCTTTCTTT. Protein product: CASSHTRVGTGGLSAEAFF.

To note about this clonotype: Given a much more abundant clone one base away, this may be a read error. J is TRBJ2-2 and V is TRBV28, with TRBD1 matching 9 bases. V shed 4 bases and J 6 bases; nucleotides not matched to a gene: 6. Per germline, CDR1 MDHEN and CDR2 SYDVKM. The CDR3 consists of 15 residues. The CDR3 sequence: CASSSPGQGPGELFF. CDR3 in DNA: TGTGCCAGCAGTTCACCGGGACAGGGTCCCGGGGAGCTGTTTTTT. Looking up the rest from reference TRBV28 and TRBJ2-2 gives the full variable domain: DVKVTQSSRYLVKRTGEKVFLECVQDMDHENMFWYRQDPGLGLRLIYFSYDVKMKEKGDIPEGYSVSREKKERFSLILESASTNQTSMYLCASSSPGQGPGELFFGEGSRLTVL.

V usage is TRBV7-8 and J usage is TRBJ2-7; TRBD2 matches at 16 bases. Germline CDR1 SGHVS, CDR2 FQNEAQ. The trim removed 5 bases at V and 7 bases at J, leaving 11 bases unmatched. The CDR3 sequence is 17 residues long. CDR3 nucleotides: TGTGCCAGCAGCCGAATGGGACTAGCGGGAGGGCCGGGGGAGCAGTACTTC. It specifies CASSRMGLAGGPGEQYF.

This clonotype was seen repeatedly, ten times or more. V is TRBV28 and J is TRBJ2-5; 12 nucleotides align to TRBD1. V gave up 4 bases and J gave up 6 bases; unmatched junction bases: 15. Germline assignment: CDR1 MDHEN and CDR2 SYDVKM. The CDR3 length is 18 residues. This chain's CDR3 is CASSSGQGARGPLKTQYF. Written as DNA, the CDR3 is TGTGCCAGCAGTTCGGGACAGGGGGCGCGCGGCCCGTTGAAGACCCAGTACTTC.

This clonotype was detected only a few times. V is TRBV20-1 and J is TRBJ2-7; TRBD2 might be the D (7 bases). Trimming removed 6 bases from V and 5 bases from J, with 14 bases in between. The CDR3 has 12 residues. Germline-derived CDR1 and CDR2 are DFQATT and SNEGSKA (reference sequence). CDR3 nucleotides: TGCAGTGCGGGGGGGCTAGCCCACGAGCAGTACTTC. It specifies CSAGGLAHEQYF.

This clonotype was seen more than once but under ten times. The chain has TRBV5-1 and TRBJ2-7, with TRBD2 matching 7 bases. CDR1 is SGHRS and CDR2 is YFSETQ in the germline V gene. CDR3 length equals 16 residues. V was pared by 4 bases and J by 0 bases, with 10 bases of the junction left unmatched. CDR3 nucleotide sequence: TGCGCCAGCAGCCCGACGGGGGGAGTACCCTCCTACGAGCAGTACTTC. Encoded protein: CASSPTGGVPSYEQYF. Full variable domain (remainder filled in from reference TRBV5-1 and TRBJ2-7): KAGVTQTPRYLIKTRGQQVTLSCSPISGHRSVSWYQQTPGQGLQFLFEYFSETQRNKGNFPGRFSGRQFSNSRSEMNVSTLELGDSALYLCASSPTGGVPSYEQYFGPGTRLTVT.

This clonotype was observed a few times. This sequence joins TRBV29-1 and TRBJ1-2, with D unclear. From germline, CDR1 is SQVTM and CDR2 ANQGSEA. The CDR3 extends over 14 amino acids. V shed 0 bases and J shed 0 bases, with 8 bases lying between them. The CDR3 DNA is TGCAGCGTTGAAGATCTATCGGCTAACTATGGCTACACCTTC. Its protein product is CSVEDLSANYGYTF. Full variable domain (rest looked up from reference TRBV29-1 and TRBJ1-2): SAVISQKPSRDICQRGTSLTIQCQVDSQVTMMFWYRQQPGQSLTLIATANQGSEATYESGFVIDKFPISRPNLTFSTLTVSNMSPEDSSIYLCSVEDLSANYGYTFGSGTRLTVV.

This sequence joins TRBV7-2 and TRBJ2-7; no clear D gene. Trimming removed 1 base from V and 2 bases from J, with 9 bases in between. Germline CDR1 reads SGHTA; CDR2 reads FQGNSA. This CDR3 has 14 residues. The chain's CDR3 is CASSLGSYTYEQYF. As DNA, the CDR3 is TGTGCCAGCAGCTTAGGATCGTACACCTACGAGCAGTACTTC.

This clonotype occurred many times. The junction departs from the called germline gene at one end, perhaps through a read error. The rearrangement uses TRBV12-3 or TRBV12-4 and TRBJ2-5; no definite D call. The length of the CDR3 is 15 residues. This chain's CDR3 is CASSRSGSGQKTQYF. The DNA for the CDR3 is TGTGCCAGCAGTCGCTCTGGTTCGGGCCAAAAGACCCAGTACTTC.